This T cell receptor beta chain was recovered during a study of T cell changes during pregnancy in multiple sclerosis. Assay: immunoSEQ multiplex PCR; the TCRdb copy retains only in-frame clones and omits some. The sample comprises 60,000 or so clones, 80% to 95% of which are singletons, and 0.85% to 1% rests with the top ten. This CDR3 is built from 15 residues. Germline-derived CDR1 and CDR2 are GTSNPN and SVGIG (reference sequence). V trimming: 4 bases; J trimming: 5 bases; junction bases outside the gene matches: 11. The origin of this receptor is a female donor with multiple sclerosis, enrolled in a pregnancy study. The sample was peripheral blood, taken in the first trimester of pregnancy. The gene calls are TRBV30 and TRBJ1-5; 7 nucleotides match TRBD1. CDR3 sequence reads: CAWTQGQDSYQPQHF. In nucleotides, the CDR3 is TGTGCCTGGACCCAAGGACAGGATAGTTATCAGCCCCAGCATTTT.